The 13 T cell receptor beta chains given below trace back to one sample, sequenced in a study of blood T cell repertoires in COVID-19. Measured with immunoSEQ multiplex PCR; TCRdb has only the in-frame clones, and not every one. The data contain roughly 80,000 clones, approximately 88% of them singletons. Sequenced sample: peripheral blood. The receptors were gathered from a man aged 45-60 years with active COVID-19.

Only one count was recorded for this clone. This rearrangement joins TRBV10-3 to TRBJ2-3; 13 bases map to TRBD2. The CDR3 runs to 16 residues. The ends lost 2 bases at V and 4 bases at J; junction bases unmatched: 3. Germline values: CDR1 ENHRY, CDR2 SYGVKD. CDR3 sequence: CAISERTSGSSDTQYF. In DNA form, the CDR3 reads TGTGCCATCAGTGAGAGGACTAGCGGGAGTTCAGATACGCAGTATTTT.

V gene TRBV5-1 combines with J gene TRBJ1-5; maybe TRBD1 (6 bases). CDR1 is SGHRS, CDR2 YFSETQ, per germline. CDR3 length: 15 amino acids. Between the trimmed V and J ends, which lost 1 base and 4 bases, there was a span of 12 bases. The CDR3 region is CASSLTGNGNQPQHF. The CDR3 bases are TGCGCCAGCAGCTTGACAGGGAATGGTAATCAGCCCCAGCATTTT.

V usage is TRBV19 and J usage is TRBJ1-2; D is undetermined. The CDR3 runs 14 residues. CDR1 is LNHDA, CDR2 SQIVND, per germline (reference sequence). V lost 2 bases, J lost 1 base, and 8 bases lay in between. The DNA for the CDR3 is TGTGCCAGTAGTATAAATCTCGGTAACTATGGCTACACCTTC. It is translated as CASSINLGNYGYTF. Full variable domain (remainder filled in from reference TRBV19 and TRBJ1-2): DGGITQSPKYLFRKEGQNVTLSCEQNLNHDAMYWYRQDPGQGLRLIYYSQIVNDFQKGDIAEGYSVSREKKESFPLTVTSAQKNPTAFYLCASSINLGNYGYTFGSGTRLTVV.

V and J are TRBV7-8 and TRBJ1-1, with D maybe TRBD1 (6 bases). Per germline, CDR1 SGHVS and CDR2 FQNEAQ. This CDR3 has 15 residues. Trimming stripped 3 bases from V and 0 bases from J, with 11 bases between. The CDR3 nucleotides read TGTGCCAGCAGCTTGGGGGACAATATGAACACTGAAGCTTTCTTT. It encodes CASSLGDNMNTEAFF.

V and J are TRBV9 and TRBJ1-4; 9 bases line up with TRBD1. V trimming: 3 bases; J trimming: 4 bases; junction bases outside the gene matches: 7. Germline V gene lookup returns CDR1 SGDLS and CDR2 YYNGEE. The CDR3 runs 16 residues. CDR3 nucleotides: TGTGCCAGCAGCGACCTCGGACAGGGGCATAATGAAAAACTGTTTTTT. This codes for CASSDLGQGHNEKLFF.

This rearrangement joins TRBV5-1 to TRBJ1-5, with TRBD1 matching 8 bases. The CDR3 runs to 15 residues. Unmatched junction bases numbered 7, after V lost 2 bases and J lost 6 bases. CDR1 is SGHRS and CDR2 is YFSETQ in the germline V gene. In DNA form, the CDR3 reads TGCGCCAGCAGCTTTGAGGCAGGGGGCGTTCAGCCCCAGCATTTT. Protein sequence: CASSFEAGGVQPQHF. Full variable domain (outside the CDR3, taken from reference TRBV5-1 and TRBJ1-5): KAGVTQTPRYLIKTRGQQVTLSCSPISGHRSVSWYQQTPGQGLQFLFEYFSETQRNKGNFPGRFSGRQFSNSRSEMNVSTLELGDSALYLCASSFEAGGVQPQHFGDGTRLSIL.

V usage is TRBV7-2 and J usage is TRBJ2-3; possible D gene TRBD1, 5 bases. CDR1 is SGHTA, CDR2 FQGNSA, per germline. V lost 1 base and J 3 bases, leaving 8 bases between the germline ends. CDR3 size: 14 residues. This chain's CDR3 is CASSLGGETDTQYF. The DNA for the CDR3 is TGTGCCAGCAGCTTAGGGGGCGAGACAGATACGCAGTATTTT.

The sample holds a few counts of this clone. This same CDR3 is encoded by further DNA sequences in the sample. The chain carries TRBV12-3 or TRBV12-4 and TRBJ2-3; D is perhaps TRBD2 (5 bases). The CDR3 loop spans 13 amino acids. Trimming took off 6 bases at V and 5 bases at J, with 12 bases between the two ends. The CDR3 is CASSLGLGDTQYF. Here the CDR3 DNA reads TGTGCCAGCAGCCTCGGACTCGGAGATACGCAGTATTTT.

V usage is TRBV19 and J usage is TRBJ1-2; a weak D match, TRBD1 (5 bases). V shed 9 bases and J shed 8 bases, with 22 bases lying between them. The germline V gene encodes CDR1 LNHDA and CDR2 SQIVND (reference sequence). This CDR3 region has 14 residues. The CDR3 here is CASWGDWGVGGYTF. The CDR3 region has the DNA TGTGCCAGCTGGGGGGACTGGGGTGTTGGCGGCTACACCTTC.

This clone was seen only a few times. The rearrangement joins TRBV19 to TRBJ1-2; 7 nucleotides line up with TRBD1. Germline CDR1 and CDR2: LNHDA and SQIVND (reference sequence). The CDR3 sequence is 14 residues long. With 4 bases clipped from V and 5 bases from J, the junction kept 7 bases outside the gene matches. The CDR3 loop is CASSTTGAGYGYTF. CDR3 nucleotide sequence: TGTGCCAGTAGTACCACAGGGGCTGGGTATGGCTACACCTTC.

The chain carries TRBV6-5 and TRBJ1-5, with D tentatively TRBD1 (6 bases). Germline V lookup: CDR1 MNHEY, CDR2 SVGAGI. The ends were cut back, 6 bases at V and 4 bases at J, with 16 bases in the middle. CDR3 length: 15 amino acids. The CDR3 sequence is CASSPGGGRNQPQHF. In DNA form, the CDR3 reads TGTGCCAGCAGCCCCGGCGGGGGCAGGAATCAGCCCCAGCATTTT.

This sequence joins TRBV7-2 and TRBJ2-7; TRBD1 agrees at 12 bases. The CDR3 contains 16 residues. CDR1 SGHTA and CDR2 FQGNSA come from the germline V gene. J gave up 3 bases and V 3 bases, and 6 bases lay outside the gene matches. The CDR3 nucleotides are TGTGCCAGCAGCTTCACCGGGACAGGGGGCAACTACGAGCAGTACTTC. It codes for CASSFTGTGGNYEQYF.

This clone has more than one count but fewer than ten. This chain connects TRBV6-6 to TRBJ1-5; D is perhaps TRBD1 (6 bases). The CDR3 covers 20 residues. In germline, CDR1 is MNHNY, CDR2 SVGAGI (reference sequence). The V and J ends lost 5 bases and 4 bases respectively, with 30 bases between them. The CDR3 loop is CASSRPGWGGEGYGNQPQHF. In nucleotides, the CDR3 is TGTGCCAGCAGTCGCCCAGGATGGGGGGGCGAGGGCTATGGGAATCAGCCCCAGCATTTT.